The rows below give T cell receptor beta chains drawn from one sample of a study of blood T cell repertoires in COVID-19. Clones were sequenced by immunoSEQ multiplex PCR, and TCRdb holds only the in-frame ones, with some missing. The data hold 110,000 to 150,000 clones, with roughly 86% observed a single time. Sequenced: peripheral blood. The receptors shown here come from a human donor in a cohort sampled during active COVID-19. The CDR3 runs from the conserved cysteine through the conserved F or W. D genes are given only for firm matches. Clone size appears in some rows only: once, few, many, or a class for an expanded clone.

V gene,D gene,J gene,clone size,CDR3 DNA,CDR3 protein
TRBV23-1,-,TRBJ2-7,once,TGCGCCAGCACCCGAAGGGGCAGGGACATCCTCCTGGGGGTCTACGAGCAGTACTTC,CASTRRGRDILLGVYEQYF
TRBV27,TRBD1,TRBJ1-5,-,TGTGCCAGCAGTCAGGGACAGGGGGCTTATGGAAATCAGCCCCAGCATTTT,CASSQGQGAYGNQPQHF
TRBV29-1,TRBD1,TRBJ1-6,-,TGCAGCGTCCCCGGGGACAGCGAAAGGACCCTCCACTTT,CSVPGDSERTLHF
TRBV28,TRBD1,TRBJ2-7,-,TGTGCCAGCAGTCCCGAGGGACAGGGGGCCTACGAGCAGTACTTC,CASSPEGQGAYEQYF
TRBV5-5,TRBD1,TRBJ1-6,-,TGTGCCAGCAGCTCAAGGACAGGCCTCAATAATTCACCCCTCCACTTT,CASSSRTGLNNSPLHF
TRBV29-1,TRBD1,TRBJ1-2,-,TGCAGCACGGACTTGGGGCAGGGGGCGCGAGGCTACACCTTC,CSTDLGQGARGYTF
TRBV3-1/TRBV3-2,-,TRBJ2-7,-,TGTGCCAGCAGCCAAGACTCTCTAGGGAGGTGGGGCGAGCAGTACTTC,CASSQDSLGRWGEQYF
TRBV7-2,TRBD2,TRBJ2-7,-,TGTGCCAGCAGCTTAGCGGCTAGCGGGAGGGCCTACGAGCAGTACTTC,CASSLAASGRAYEQYF
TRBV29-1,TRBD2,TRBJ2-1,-,TGCAGCGGCGAGGGACTAGCGGGAGTAATCTACAATGAGCAGTTCTTC,CSGEGLAGVIYNEQFF
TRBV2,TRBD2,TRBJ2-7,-,TGTGCCAGCAGGACTAGCGGGGCCTCATACGAGCAGTACTTC,CASRTSGASYEQYF
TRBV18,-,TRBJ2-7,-,TGTGCCAGCTCACTTCGCCGGGGGACCTACGAGCAGTACTTC,CASSLRRGTYEQYF
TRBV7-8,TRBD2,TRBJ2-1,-,TGTGCCAGCAGCTCTCGCGGGAGGTCCTACAATGAGCAGTTCTTC,CASSSRGRSYNEQFF
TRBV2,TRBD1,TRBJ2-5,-,TGTGCCAGCAGTGCGGGGACAGGGGGGAAAGAGACCCAGTACTTC,CASSAGTGGKETQYF
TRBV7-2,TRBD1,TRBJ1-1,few,TGTGCCAGCAGCGGACAGGGGCTCGGGAGCACTGAAGCTTTCTTT,CASSGQGLGSTEAFF
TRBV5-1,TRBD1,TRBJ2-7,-,TGCGCCAGCAGAAGGACAGGGGCGTACGAGCAGTACTTC,CASRRTGAYEQYF
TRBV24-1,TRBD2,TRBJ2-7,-,TGTGCCACCAGTGACGGGACTAGCGGGATCTACGAGCAGTACTTC,CATSDGTSGIYEQYF
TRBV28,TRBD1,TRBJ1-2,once,TGTGCCAGCACCCTGACAGGGCCTAACTATGGCTACACCTTC,CASTLTGPNYGYTF
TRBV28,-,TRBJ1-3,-,TGTGCCAGCAGGGACAGTTTCTCTGGAAACACCATATATTTT,CASRDSFSGNTIYF
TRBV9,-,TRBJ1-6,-,TGTGCCAGCAGCTCCGTCAACGGGGGGGATTCACCCCTCCACTTT,CASSSVNGGDSPLHF
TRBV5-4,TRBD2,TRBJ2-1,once,TGTGCCAGCAGCTTGGCTAGCGGGAGGAATGAGCAGTTCTTC,CASSLASGRNEQFF
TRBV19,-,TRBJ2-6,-,TGTGCCAGTAGTAGAGTACAGGGATCTGGGGCCAACGTCCTGACTTTC,CASSRVQGSGANVLTF
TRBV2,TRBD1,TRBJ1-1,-,TGTGCCAGCACCGACAGGGGGAACACTGAAGCTTTCTTT,CASTDRGNTEAFF
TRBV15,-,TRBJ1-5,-,TGTGCCACCAGCAGAGGGCAGTTTGATCAGCCCCAGCATTTT,CATSRGQFDQPQHF
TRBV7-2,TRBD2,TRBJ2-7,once,TGTGCCAGCAGCTTCGGGACTAGCCAATCCTACGAGCAGTACTTC,CASSFGTSQSYEQYF
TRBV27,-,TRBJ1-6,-,TGTGCCAGCAGTTTGTCGGGGTTTAATTCACCCCTCCACTTT,CASSLSGFNSPLHF
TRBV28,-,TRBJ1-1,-,TGTGCCAGCAGTTTAATGCGAAGCACTGAAGCTTTCTTT,CASSLMRSTEAFF
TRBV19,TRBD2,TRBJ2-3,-,TGTGCCAGCAGTAGCGGGAGCGCGGGCACAGATACGCAGTATTTT,CASSSGSAGTDTQYF
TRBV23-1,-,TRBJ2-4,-,TGCGCCAGCAACCAGGGGGGTCCAGCCAAAAACATTCAGTACTTC,CASNQGGPAKNIQYF
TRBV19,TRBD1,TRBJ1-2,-,TGTGCCAGTAGTATTCTCGGGACAGCCCCATCTACTAACTATGGCTACACCTTC,CASSILGTAPSTNYGYTF
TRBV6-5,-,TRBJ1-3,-,TGTGCCAGCAGCGACGACAGCACCTCTGGAAACACCATATATTTT,CASSDDSTSGNTIYF
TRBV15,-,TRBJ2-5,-,TGTGCCACCAGCAGAGATAGATATAGTAGACTGAAAGAGACCCAGTACTTC,CATSRDRYSRLKETQYF
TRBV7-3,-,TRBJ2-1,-,TGTGCCAGCAGCTTATCGGACACGAGCTACAATGAGCAGTTCTTC,CASSLSDTSYNEQFF
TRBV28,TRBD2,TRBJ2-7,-,TGTGCCAGCAGTTCCCCCAGTAGCGGGTTCTCCTACGAGCAGTACTTC,CASSSPSSGFSYEQYF
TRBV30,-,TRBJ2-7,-,TGTGCCTGGAGTGTACACACTACCTACGAGCAGTACTTC,CAWSVHTTYEQYF
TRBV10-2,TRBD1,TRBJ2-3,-,TGCGCCAGCAGCCAGGACAGGGCGACTCATACGCAGTATTTT,CASSQDRATHTQYF
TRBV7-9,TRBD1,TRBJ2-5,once,TGTGCCAGCAGCCAGACAGGGTTTGGAGAGACCCAGTACTTC,CASSQTGFGETQYF
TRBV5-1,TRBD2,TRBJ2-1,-,TGCGCCAGCAGCTTCGGCGGGGGGAGCTACAATGAGCAGTTCTTC,CASSFGGGSYNEQFF
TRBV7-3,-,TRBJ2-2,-,TGTGCCAGCAGCTTAAGACCGGCGGGGTTGACCGGGGAGCTGTTTTTT,CASSLRPAGLTGELFF
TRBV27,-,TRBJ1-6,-,TGTGCCAGCAGTTTAGAAGGGAGGCTAAGTTCACCCCTCCACTTT,CASSLEGRLSSPLHF
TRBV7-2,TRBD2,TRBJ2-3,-,TGTGCCAGCAGCTTAGTCGGGACTAGCGGGGGGGCCGCAGATACGCAGTATTTT,CASSLVGTSGGAADTQYF
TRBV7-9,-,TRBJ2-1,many,TGTGCCAGCAGCTTAGGGACCCAGGGCCAGACCAACAATGAGCAGTTCTTC,CASSLGTQGQTNNEQFF
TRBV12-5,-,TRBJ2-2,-,TGTGCTAGCGGGGGTTGGACCGGGGAGCTGTTTTTT,CASGGWTGELFF
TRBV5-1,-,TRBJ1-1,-,TGCGCCAGCAGCCATGGCAGGGAAAATGAAGCTTTCTTT,CASSHGRENEAFF
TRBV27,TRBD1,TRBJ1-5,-,TGTGCCAGCAGTCACCGGGACAGGGGGCACGATCGGCCCCAGCATTTT,CASSHRDRGHDRPQHF
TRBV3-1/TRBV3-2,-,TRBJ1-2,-,TGTGCCAGCAGCCAAGTGGGGGCCAACTATGGCTACACCTTC,CASSQVGANYGYTF
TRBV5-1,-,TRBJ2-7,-,TGCGCCAGCAGCACTCCGGGGGTTCAGTACTTC,CASSTPGVQYF
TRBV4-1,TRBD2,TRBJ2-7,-,TGCGCCAGCAGCCAAGAAGGAGGGAGGGCGGTCGAGCAGTACTTC,CASSQEGGRAVEQYF
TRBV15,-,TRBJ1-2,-,TGTGCCACCAGCAGAGAGTACAGCCACACTCAAGGCTACACCTTC,CATSREYSHTQGYTF
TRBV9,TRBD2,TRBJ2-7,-,TGTGCCAGCAGCGTAACTAGCGGGAGTATCGAGCAGTACTTC,CASSVTSGSIEQYF
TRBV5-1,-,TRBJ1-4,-,TGCGCCAGCAGCTACCAGACTACTAATGAAAAACTGTTTTTT,CASSYQTTNEKLFF
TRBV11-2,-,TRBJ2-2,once,TGTGCCAGCAGCTCGTACTTAGGGGAGCTGTTTTTT,CASSSYLGELFF
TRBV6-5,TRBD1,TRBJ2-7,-,TGTGCCAGCAGCCACTTGGACAGGGACGAGCAGTACTTC,CASSHLDRDEQYF
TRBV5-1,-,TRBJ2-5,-,TGCGCCAGCAGCTTGGTCGTGACTAGAGAGACCCAGTACTTC,CASSLVVTRETQYF
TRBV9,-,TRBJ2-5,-,TGTGCCAGCAGCGGTCCAGGGGAGCGGGAGACCCAGTACTTC,CASSGPGERETQYF
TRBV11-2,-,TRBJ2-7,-,TGTGCCAGCAGCTTAGATCACGGGAGCAACGAGCAGTACTTC,CASSLDHGSNEQYF
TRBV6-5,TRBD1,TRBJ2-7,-,TGTGCCAGCAACCGGGACAGGGGTTCCTACGAGCAGTACTTC,CASNRDRGSYEQYF
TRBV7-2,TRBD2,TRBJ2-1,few,TGTGCCAGCAGCCTAAATATTCTAGCGGGAGACTACAATGAGCAGTTCTTC,CASSLNILAGDYNEQFF
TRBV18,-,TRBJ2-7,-,TGTGCCAGCAACCGGGACATCTCCTACGAGCAGTACTTC,CASNRDISYEQYF